These T cell receptor beta chains were read from a single sample in a study of cytomegalovirus exposure and HLA in healthy donors. Repertoires were generated with immunoSEQ multiplex PCR, while TCRdb's copy carries only in-frame clones and drops some. The sample shows 90,000 to 150,000 clones, 81% of them seen only once. The specimen was PBMCs. All receptors come from a woman in her thirties or forties in good health and CMV-seronegative. The CDR3 runs from the conserved cysteine through the conserved F or W. D genes are given only for firm matches. Clone size is shown for a subset of rows, as once, few, many or a class of expanded clone.

CASSPRTVVDTDTQYF	TGTGCCAGCAGCCCGAGGACAGTAGTTGACACAGATACGCAGTATTTT	NA	16	TRBJ2-3	TRBV7-8	NA
CATSRGDTNTEAFF	TGTGCCACCAGCAGGGGGGACACGAACACTGAAGCTTTCTTT	NA	14	TRBJ1-1	TRBV15	NA
CASSLAATGRNEQFF	TGTGCCAGCAGCTTAGCAGCCACGGGTCGGAATGAGCAGTTCTTC	NA	15	TRBJ2-1	TRBV7-2	NA
CASSPRGGANNEQFF	TGTGCCAGCAGCCCAAGGGGGGGGGCAAACAATGAGCAGTTCTTC	NA	15	TRBJ2-1	TRBV11-3	NA
CASSEEGEHTEAFF	TGTGCCAGCAGTGAAGAGGGGGAACACACTGAAGCTTTCTTT	NA	14	TRBJ1-1	TRBV6-1	few
CASSLEGGSSYEQYF	TGTGCCAGCAGCTTAGAGGGCGGGAGCTCCTACGAGCAGTACTTC	TRBD2	15	TRBJ2-7	TRBV7-8	once
CASSQSGQGAYGYTF	TGCGCCAGCAGTCAATCTGGGCAGGGGGCTTATGGCTACACCTTC	TRBD1	15	TRBJ1-2	TRBV23-1	NA
CASSVGTGMSGYTF	TGTGCCAGCAGTGTCGGTACAGGGATGAGCGGCTACACCTTC	NA	14	TRBJ1-2	TRBV6-5	NA
CASSQSGGVNEQFF	TGTGCCAGCAGCCAAAGTGGGGGGGTCAATGAGCAGTTCTTC	TRBD2	14	TRBJ2-1	TRBV5-4	NA
CASSADLYTEAFF	TGTGCCAGCAGCGCGGACTTGTACACTGAAGCTTTCTTT	NA	13	TRBJ1-1	TRBV7-2	NA
CASSQGPGQGNKQFF	TGTGCCAGCAGCCAAGGTCCGGGACAGGGGAACAAGCAGTTCTTC	TRBD1	15	TRBJ2-1	TRBV14	NA
CASSRGRAGGGRSTDTQYF	TGCGCCAGCAGCAGAGGGCGAGCGGGAGGAGGACGAAGCACAGATACGCAGTATTTT	TRBD2	19	TRBJ2-3	TRBV4-1	NA
CAWEPRGQLSSYEQYF	TGTGCCTGGGAGCCTCGGGGACAGCTAAGCTCCTACGAGCAGTACTTC	TRBD1	16	TRBJ2-7	TRBV30	NA
CASSLRAGGPTDTQYF	TGTGCCAGCAGCTTGCGGGCGGGGGGGCCAACAGATACGCAGTATTTT	TRBD2	16	TRBJ2-3	TRBV5-4	NA
CASSLQGSDTQYF	TGCGCCAGCAGCTTACAGGGGTCAGATACGCAGTATTTT	TRBD1	13	TRBJ2-3	TRBV5-1	NA
CASSSFRRGLAGGIYEQYF	TGTGCCAGCAGCTCGTTCCGACGCGGGCTAGCGGGGGGGATCTACGAGCAGTACTTC	TRBD2	19	TRBJ2-7	TRBV7-9	NA